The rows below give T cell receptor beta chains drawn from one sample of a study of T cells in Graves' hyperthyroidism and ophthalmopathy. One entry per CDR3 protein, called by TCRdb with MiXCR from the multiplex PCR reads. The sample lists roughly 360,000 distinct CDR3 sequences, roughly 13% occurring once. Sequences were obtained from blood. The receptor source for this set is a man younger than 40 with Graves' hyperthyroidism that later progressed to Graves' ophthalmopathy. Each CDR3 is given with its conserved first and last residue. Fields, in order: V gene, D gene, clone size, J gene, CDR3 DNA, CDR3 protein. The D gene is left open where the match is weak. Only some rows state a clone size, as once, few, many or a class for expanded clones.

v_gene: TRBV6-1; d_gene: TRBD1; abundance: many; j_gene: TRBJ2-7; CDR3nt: TGTGCCAGCAGGGACAGGGAGGTTTACGAGCAGTACTTC; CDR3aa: CASRDREVYEQYF
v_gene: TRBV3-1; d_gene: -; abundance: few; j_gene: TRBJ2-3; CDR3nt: TGTGCCAGCAGCCAAGAAGGCCAGGGGTTTCAAGATACGCAGTATTTT; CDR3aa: CASSQEGQGFQDTQYF
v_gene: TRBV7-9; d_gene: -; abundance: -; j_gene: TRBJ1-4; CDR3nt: TGTGCCAGCAGCTACCCGACAGAAAAACTGTTTTTT; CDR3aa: CASSYPTEKLFF
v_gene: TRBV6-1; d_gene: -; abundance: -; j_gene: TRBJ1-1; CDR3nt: TGTGCCAGCAGTGAAGCGAGGACCCACACTGAAGCTTTCTTT; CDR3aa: CASSEARTHTEAFF
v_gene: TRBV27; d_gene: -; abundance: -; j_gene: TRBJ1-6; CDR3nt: TGTGCCAGCACCACGAGTGGGGATAATTCACCCCTCCACTTT; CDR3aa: CASTTSGDNSPLHF
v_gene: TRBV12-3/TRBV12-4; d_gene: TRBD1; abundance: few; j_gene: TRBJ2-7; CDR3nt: TGTGCCAGCAGTCTCCGGACAGGGCATATCGAGCAGTACTTC; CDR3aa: CASSLRTGHIEQYF
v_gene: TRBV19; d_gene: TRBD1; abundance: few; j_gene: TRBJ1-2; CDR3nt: TGTGCCAGTAGTACCGACAGGGCCTCTTACTATGGCTACACCTTC; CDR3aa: CASSTDRASYYGYTF
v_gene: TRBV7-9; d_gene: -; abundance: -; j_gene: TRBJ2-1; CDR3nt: TGTGCCAGCAGCGCCGACGGGGGGCGCGAGCAGTTCTTC; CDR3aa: CASSADGGREQFF
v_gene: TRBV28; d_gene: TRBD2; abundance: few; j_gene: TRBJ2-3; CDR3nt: TGTGCCAGCAGTTTGCGGGGGGGCCTCGGGGGGACAGATACGCAGTATTTT; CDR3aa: CASSLRGGLGGTDTQYF
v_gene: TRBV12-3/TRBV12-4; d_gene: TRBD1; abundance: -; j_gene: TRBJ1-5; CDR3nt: TGCGCCAGCAGCCCAGGGGGTGGGACCTATAGCAATCAGCCCCAGCATTTT; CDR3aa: CASSPGGGTYSNQPQHF
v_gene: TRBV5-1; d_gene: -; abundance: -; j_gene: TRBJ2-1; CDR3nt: TGCGCCAGCAGCGGGGGACTCCACTCCTACAATGAGCAGTTCTTC; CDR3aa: CASSGGLHSYNEQFF
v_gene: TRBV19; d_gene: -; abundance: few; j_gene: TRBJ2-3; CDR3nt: TGTGCCAGTAGAGCCACAGGGAAAGGATACACAGATACGCAGTATTTT; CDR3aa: CASRATGKGYTDTQYF
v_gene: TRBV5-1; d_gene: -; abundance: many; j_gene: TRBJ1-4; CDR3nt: TGCGCCAGCAGCTTGGTTGGGGGTACTAATGAAAAACTGTTTTTT; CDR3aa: CASSLVGGTNEKLFF
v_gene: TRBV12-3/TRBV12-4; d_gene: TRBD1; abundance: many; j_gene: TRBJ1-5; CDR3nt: TGTGCCAGCAGTCCCGACAGGGTATATGAGCCCCAGCATTTT; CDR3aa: CASSPDRVYEPQHF
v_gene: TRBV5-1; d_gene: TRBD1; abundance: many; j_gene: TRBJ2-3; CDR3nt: TGCGCCAGCAGGGCAGGGGGCATTACAGATACGCAGTATTTT; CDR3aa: CASRAGGITDTQYF
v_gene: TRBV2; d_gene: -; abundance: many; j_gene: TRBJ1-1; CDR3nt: TGTGCCAGCAGGGGCCCGGACAGAAAGAACACTGAAGCTTTCTTT; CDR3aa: CASRGPDRKNTEAFF
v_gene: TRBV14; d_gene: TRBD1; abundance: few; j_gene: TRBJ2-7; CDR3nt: TGTGCCAGCAGCCCGTACAGGGGCGACTCCTACGAGCAGTACTTC; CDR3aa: CASSPYRGDSYEQYF
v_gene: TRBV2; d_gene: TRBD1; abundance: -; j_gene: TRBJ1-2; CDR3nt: TGTGCCAGCAGACCCGGGACAGGGGGCGGTGGCTATGGCTACACCTTC; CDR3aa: CASRPGTGGGGYGYTF
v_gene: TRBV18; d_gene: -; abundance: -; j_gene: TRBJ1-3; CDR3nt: TGTGCCAGCTCAATAAACAGGTTGGGATCTGGAAACACCATATATTTT; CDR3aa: CASSINRLGSGNTIYF
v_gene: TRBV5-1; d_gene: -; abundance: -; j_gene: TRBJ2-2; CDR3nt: TGCGCCAGCAGCCTAGGGGATTTGGGCACCGGGGAGCTGTTTTTT; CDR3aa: CASSLGDLGTGELFF
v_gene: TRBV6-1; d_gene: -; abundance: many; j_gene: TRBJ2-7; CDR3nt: TGTGCCAGCAGTGAACGACCTTCCTACGAGCAGTACTTC; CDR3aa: CASSERPSYEQYF
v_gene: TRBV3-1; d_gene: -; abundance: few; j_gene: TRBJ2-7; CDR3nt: TGTGCCAGCAGCCTCCGGGGGGCCTTCTACGAGCAGTACTTC; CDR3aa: CASSLRGAFYEQYF
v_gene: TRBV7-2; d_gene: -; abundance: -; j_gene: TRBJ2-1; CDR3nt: TGTGCCAGCAGCTTATCACTAGCCAATGAGCAGTTCTTC; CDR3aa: CASSLSLANEQFF
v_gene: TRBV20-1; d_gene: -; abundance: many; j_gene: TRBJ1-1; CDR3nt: TGCAGTGCACGCGGGGGGGGTTCGAACACTGAAGCTTTCTTT; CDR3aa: CSARGGGSNTEAFF
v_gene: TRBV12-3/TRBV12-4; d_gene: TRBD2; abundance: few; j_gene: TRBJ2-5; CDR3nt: TGTGCCGGCAGTTGGGGGGGAAAGACCCAGTACTTC; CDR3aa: CAGSWGGKTQYF
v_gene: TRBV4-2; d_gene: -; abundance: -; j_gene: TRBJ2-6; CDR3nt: TGTGCCAGCAGCCGGGCGGCTGACTCTGGGGCCAACGTCCTGACTTTC; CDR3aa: CASSRAADSGANVLTF
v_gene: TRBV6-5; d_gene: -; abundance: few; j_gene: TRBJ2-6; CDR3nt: TGTGCCAGCAGTTACGAGCAGGGGCCTTTCTCTGGGGCCAACGTCCTGACTTTC; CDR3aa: CASSYEQGPFSGANVLTF
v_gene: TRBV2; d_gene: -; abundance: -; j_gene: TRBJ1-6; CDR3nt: TGTGCCAGCACCAGAGGGACACCATCCACTAATTCACCCCTCCACTTT; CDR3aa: CASTRGTPSTNSPLHF
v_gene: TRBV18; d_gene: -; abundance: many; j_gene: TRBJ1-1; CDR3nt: TGTGCCAGCTCACCATCCCCAATACGAGACACTGAAGCTTTCTTT; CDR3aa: CASSPSPIRDTEAFF
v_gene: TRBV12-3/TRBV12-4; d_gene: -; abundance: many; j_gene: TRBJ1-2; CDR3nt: TGTGCCACCCAGGAGGTTCTGGGGTTCGTCTATGGCTACACCTTC; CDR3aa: CATQEVLGFVYGYTF
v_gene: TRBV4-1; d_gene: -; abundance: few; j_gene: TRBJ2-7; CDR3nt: TGCGCCAGCAGCCAAGATATGGCAGACTGGGACTACGAGCAGTACTTC; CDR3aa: CASSQDMADWDYEQYF
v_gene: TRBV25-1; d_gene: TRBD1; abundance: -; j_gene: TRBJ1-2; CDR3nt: TGTGCCAGCAGTGAAGGGACAGCCCCCTATGGCTACACCTTC; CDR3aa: CASSEGTAPYGYTF
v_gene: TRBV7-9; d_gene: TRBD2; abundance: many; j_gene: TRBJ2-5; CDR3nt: TGTGCCAGCAGCGGGACTAGAGGGGAGACCCAGTACTTC; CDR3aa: CASSGTRGETQYF
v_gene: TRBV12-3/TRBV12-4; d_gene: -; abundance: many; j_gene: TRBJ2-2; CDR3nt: TGTGCCAGCAGCCCCGGGGCAGGGGAGCTGTTTTTT; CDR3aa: CASSPGAGELFF
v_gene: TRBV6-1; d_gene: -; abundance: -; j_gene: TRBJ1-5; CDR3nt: TGTGCCAGCGATCAGGGCTGGGGGCCCCAGCATTTT; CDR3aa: CASDQGWGPQHF
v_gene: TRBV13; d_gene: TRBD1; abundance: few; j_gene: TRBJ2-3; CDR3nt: TGTGCCAGCAGCTCCGGGACAGAGGGCACAGATACGCAGTATTTT; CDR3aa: CASSSGTEGTDTQYF
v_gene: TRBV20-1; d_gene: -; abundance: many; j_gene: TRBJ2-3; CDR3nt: TGCAGTGCTCCAACAGCGGGCGTACCTGGCCAGTGGTATTTT; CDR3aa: CSAPTAGVPGQWYF
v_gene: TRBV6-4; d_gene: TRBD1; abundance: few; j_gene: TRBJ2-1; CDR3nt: TGTGCCAGCAGTAAAAACACCAACAGGGGGTATTTAGTAAATGAGCAGTTCTTC; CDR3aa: CASSKNTNRGYLVNEQFF
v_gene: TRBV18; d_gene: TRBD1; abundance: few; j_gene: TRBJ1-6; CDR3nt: TGTGCCAGCTCACCAAGACAGGGAAGGTATAATTCACCCCTCCACTTT; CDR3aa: CASSPRQGRYNSPLHF
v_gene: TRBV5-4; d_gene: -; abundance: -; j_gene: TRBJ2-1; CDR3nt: TGTGCCAGCAGCTTGACCGGGACGGCCAATGAGCAGTTCTTC; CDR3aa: CASSLTGTANEQFF
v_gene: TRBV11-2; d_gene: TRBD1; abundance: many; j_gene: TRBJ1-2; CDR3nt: TGTGCCAGCAGCCGTCGGGACAGGAACTATGGCTACACCTTC; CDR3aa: CASSRRDRNYGYTF
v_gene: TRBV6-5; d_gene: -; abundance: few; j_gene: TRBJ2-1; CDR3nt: TGTGCCAGCAGTTACCCCGAAGACGCTTACAATGAGCAGTTCTTC; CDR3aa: CASSYPEDAYNEQFF